This TCR beta chain was retrieved from a study of resident and recirculating memory T cells in vitiligo. Study-level findings and limits: Different lesions suggested infiltration by different T cell clones.

Clones were read by immunoSEQ multiplex PCR, and TCRdb kept only the in-frame ones, dropping some. The sample carries about 45,000 clones, approximately 91% recorded once. The germline V gene encodes CDR1 SGHAT and CDR2 FQDESV (reference sequence). This CDR3 is 11 amino acids long. Trimming removed 3 bases from V and 5 bases from J, with 4 bases in between. As regards this clone: Antigen specificity is unknown.

This clonotype originated in a male donor with vitiligo. V usage is TRBV11-1 and J usage is TRBJ2-5; D is uncertain. Material: blood. The CDR3 sequence is CASSFGETQYF. Written as DNA, the CDR3 is TGTGCCAGCAGCTTCGGGGAGACCCAGTACTTC.